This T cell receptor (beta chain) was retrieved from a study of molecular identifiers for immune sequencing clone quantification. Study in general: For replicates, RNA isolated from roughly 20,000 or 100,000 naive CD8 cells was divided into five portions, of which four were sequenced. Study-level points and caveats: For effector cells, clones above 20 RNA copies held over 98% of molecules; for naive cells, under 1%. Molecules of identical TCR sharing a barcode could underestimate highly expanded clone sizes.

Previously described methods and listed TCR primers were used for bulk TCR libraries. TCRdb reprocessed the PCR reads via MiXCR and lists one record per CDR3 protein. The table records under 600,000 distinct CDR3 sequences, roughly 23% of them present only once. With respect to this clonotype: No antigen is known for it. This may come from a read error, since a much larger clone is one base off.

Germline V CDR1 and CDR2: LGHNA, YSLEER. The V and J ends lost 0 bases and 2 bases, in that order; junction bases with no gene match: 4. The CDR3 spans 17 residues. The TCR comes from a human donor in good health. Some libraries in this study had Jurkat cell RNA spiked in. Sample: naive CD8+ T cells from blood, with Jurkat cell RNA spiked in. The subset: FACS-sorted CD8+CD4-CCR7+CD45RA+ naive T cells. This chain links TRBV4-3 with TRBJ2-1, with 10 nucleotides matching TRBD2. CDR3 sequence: CASSQDYSGGPYNEQFF. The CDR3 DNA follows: TGCGCCAGCAGCCAAGATTATAGCGGGGGGCCCTACAATGAGCAGTTCTTC.